A single sample gave rise to the 12 T cell receptor beta chains below, sequenced in a study of OX40 agonist ivuxolimab in advanced cancers. The table came from immunoSEQ multiplex PCR; TCRdb's copy has only in-frame clones and leaves some out. Of 60,000 to 100,000 clones in the sample, around 90% were seen once. This sample comprised CD4+ or CD8+ T cells sorted from blood, obtained in a trial of the OX40 agonist ivuxolimab. Source of these receptors: an adult with an advanced solid tumor such as melanoma, head and neck, liver or kidney cancer.

This clone was recorded once. The chain joins TRBV5-6 to TRBJ1-2; D ambiguous. Germline values: CDR1 SGHDT, CDR2 YYEEEE. The CDR3 is 14 amino acids. The ends were cut back, 2 bases at V and 4 bases at J, with 12 bases in the middle. In nucleotides, the CDR3 is TGTGCCAGCAGCTTCGTTATGCGCGTCTATGGCTACACCTTC. Protein product: CASSFVMRVYGYTF.

The V call is TRBV7-9, the J call TRBJ2-1, with 16 nucleotides matching TRBD2. Germline CDR1 reads SEHNR; CDR2 reads FQNEAQ (reference sequence). This CDR3 spans 19 amino acids. V lost 2 bases, J lost 4 bases, and 8 bases stayed unmatched. This CDR3 is CASSLQPGLAGGLYNEQFF. The CDR3 nucleotides are TGTGCCAGCAGCTTACAGCCGGGACTAGCGGGGGGGCTATACAATGAGCAGTTCTTC.

The chain recombines TRBV28 with TRBJ1-4, with D hard to call. Deletions cut 8 bases from V and 4 bases from J, with 17 bases between. The CDR3 runs to 15 residues. Germline V gene sequence: CDR1 MDHEN, CDR2 SYDVKM. CDR3 bases: TGTGCCAGCTCCCCCGGGGAGACATTTAATGAAAAACTGTTTTTT. Its protein is CASSPGETFNEKLFF.

The chain combines TRBV5-4 with TRBJ2-7; D gene ambiguous. The CDR3 runs to 12 residues. V shed 0 bases and J shed 6 bases, with 7 bases lying between them. Germline values: CDR1 SGHNT, CDR2 YYREEE (reference sequence). The CDR3 nucleotides are TGTGCCAGCAGCTTGGACCTAACCGAGCAGTACTTC. Translation: CASSLDLTEQYF.

This clone showed up just a few times. The gene calls are TRBV6-4 and TRBJ2-1; 14 positions match TRBD2. This CDR3 has 15 amino acids. The J segment lost 4 bases and the V segment lost 4 bases, leaving 0 bases of the junction unmatched. Germline V CDR1 and CDR2: MRHNA, SNTAGT. For the CDR3, the DNA is TGTGCCAGCAGTGGGACTAGCGGGGGGTACAATGAGCAGTTCTTC. It is translated as CASSGTSGGYNEQFF.

The chain recombines TRBV4-1 with TRBJ1-1; D remains ambiguous. This CDR3 has 12 residues. The germline CDR1 and CDR2 sequences are MGHRA and YSYEKL. The germline V and J ends were trimmed by 1 base and 5 bases, with 5 bases remaining between them. The CDR3 DNA sequence: TGCGCCAGCAGCCAAGTGGGGACTGAAGCTTTCTTT. Its translation: CASSQVGTEAFF.

This clone was recorded only once. The chain has TRBV27 and TRBJ2-1; unclear D gene. The V and J ends lost 3 bases and 2 bases respectively, with 5 bases between them. CDR1 and CDR2 (germline): MNHEY, SMNVEV (reference sequence). The CDR3 covers 13 residues. CDR3 nucleotide sequence: TGTGCCAGCAGTTTCAACACCTACAATGAGCAGTTCTTC. The encoded protein is CASSFNTYNEQFF.

The chain employs TRBV5-4 and TRBJ1-3, with 7 bases aligning to TRBD1. This CDR3 region has 14 residues. The junction had 8 bases not matched to a gene; V was cut back by 7 bases and J by 4 bases. Germline values: CDR1 SGHNT, CDR2 YYREEE (reference sequence). This chain's CDR3 is CASREGTVGNTIYF. The CDR3 DNA is TGTGCCAGCCGAGAGGGGACAGTCGGAAACACCATATATTTT.

The V and J genes are TRBV9 and TRBJ2-7, with TRBD2 matching over 11 bases. This CDR3 spans 15 amino acids. With V trimmed by 3 bases and J by 4 bases, 6 bases remained unmatched. Germline-derived CDR1 and CDR2 are SGDLS and YYNGEE. CDR3 in DNA: TGTGCCAGCAGCGCCCTTAGCGGGGGGGAGTACGAGCAGTACTTC. Amino acids: CASSALSGGEYEQYF.

The CDR3 nucleotides read TGTGCCAGCAGCACCCCCGGGCTAGCGGTCTACAATGAGCAGTTCTTC. Translation gives CASSTPGLAVYNEQFF. V is TRBV11-2 and J is TRBJ2-1; 7 bases align to TRBD2. This CDR3 spans 16 amino acids. V was clipped by 5 bases and J by 3 bases; unmatched bases: 10. CDR1 and CDR2 (germline): SGHAT, FQNNGV.

J is TRBJ2-5 and V is TRBV7-6, with D possibly called TRBD1 or TRBD2 (5 bases each). V was clipped by 2 bases and J by 5 bases, with 12 bases between them. This CDR3 is 14 amino acids long. Germline CDR1 SGHVS, CDR2 FNYEAQ. The CDR3 DNA is TGTGCCAGCAGCTTACGGGGCGCCTGGGAGACCCAGTACTTC. Protein sequence: CASSLRGAWETQYF.

The chain links TRBV4-1 to TRBJ1-1, with TRBD1 as a possible D gene (5 bases). Germline CDR1 MGHRA, CDR2 YSYEKL. The CDR3 is 20 amino acids. V lost 1 base, J lost 1 base, and 25 bases lay in between. Written as DNA, the CDR3 is TGCGCCAGCAGCCAAGTCGGTGGGTCTCGGGACGGGGTGGAGAACACTGAAGCTTTCTTT. It yields the protein CASSQVGGSRDGVENTEAFF.